The TCR beta chain described here comes from a study of blood T cell repertoires in COVID-19. Study-wide background: Acute-phase and convalescent COVID-19 samples originated in the United States, Italy and Spain. PBMCs, B-cell-depleted T cells, or T cells provided the cDNA or gDNA that made up the material.

Germline loops: CDR1 SNHLY, CDR2 FYNNEI. CDR3 length: 13 residues. V was shortened by 4 bases and J by 6 bases, with 12 bases between the two germline ends. Clones were sequenced by immunoSEQ multiplex PCR, and TCRdb holds only the in-frame ones, with some missing. The table lists 130,000 or so clones, about 76% of them singletons. The receptor comes from a man older than 75 with acute or convalescent COVID-19. The material sequenced was peripheral blood. The chain employs TRBV2 and TRBJ1-1, with D possibly TRBD1 on 5 matching bases. The CDR3 bases are TGTGCCAGCAGTGGGGGGGAGAGGGCTGAAGCTTTCTTT. It encodes CASSGGERAEAFF.